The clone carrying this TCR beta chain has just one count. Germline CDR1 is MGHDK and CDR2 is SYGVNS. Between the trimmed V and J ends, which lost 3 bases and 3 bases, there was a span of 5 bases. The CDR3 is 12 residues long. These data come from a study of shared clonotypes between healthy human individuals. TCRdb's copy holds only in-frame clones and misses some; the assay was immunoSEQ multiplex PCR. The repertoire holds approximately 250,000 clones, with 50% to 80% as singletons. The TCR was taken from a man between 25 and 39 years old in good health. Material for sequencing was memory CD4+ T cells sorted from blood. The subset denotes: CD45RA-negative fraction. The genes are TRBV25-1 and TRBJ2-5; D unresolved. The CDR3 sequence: CASSDDKETQYF. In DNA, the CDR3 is TGTGCCAGCAGTGATGACAAAGAGACCCAGTACTTC.